Below, 11 T cell receptor beta chains from the same sample are listed, as sequenced in a study of tumor-infiltrating lymphocytes in primary liver carcinoma. The input was around 500 ng total RNA; TCR beta cDNA was made from it with a constant-region primer. Libraries for TCR beta were built through three nested multiplex PCR rounds, which together made up a slightly modified ARM-PCR procedure. Both of the initial two PCR rounds ran for nine to eleven cycles and employed TRBV1-TRBV30 forward primers alongside a C-beta reverse primer. TCRdb used MiXCR to reprocess the multiplex PCR reads, holding one entry per CDR3 protein. The sample carries about 320,000 distinct CDR3 sequences, around 50% recorded once. Unsorted whole blood yielded blood RNA, and germline DNA was extracted as well. Sequenced sample: peripheral blood. The receptors were sampled from a woman in her twenties or thirties with primary liver carcinoma and hepatitis B virus infection.

In regard to this clonotype: This may come from a read error, since a much larger clone is one base off. This chain uses TRBV4-2 with TRBJ1-5; D is ambiguous. The end of the DNA is better explained by TRBJ2-3, so the J call may be wrong. This CDR3 has 16 residues. Germline V CDR1 and CDR2: LGHNA, YNFKEQ. The CDR3 sequence: CASSHHSQYSNQPQYF. CDR3 nucleotide sequence: TGTGCCAGCAGCCATCATAGCCAATATAGCAATCAGCCCCAGTATTTT.

V is TRBV12-3 or TRBV12-4 and J is TRBJ1-5, with a weak D call TRBD1 (5 bases). The CDR3 extends over 15 amino acids. V lost 5 bases, J lost 14 bases, and 25 bases lay in between. The CDR3 sequence: CASSSPGDSNQLKHF. Here the CDR3 DNA reads TGTGCCAGCAGTAGCCCGGGGGATAGCAATCAGCTCAAGCATTTT.

The chain uses TRBV6-1 and TRBJ2-1; 10 bases map to TRBD2. CDR3 length: 16 amino acids. Germline lookup yields CDR1 MNHNS and CDR2 SASEGT. With 7 bases clipped from V and 7 bases from J, the junction kept 13 bases outside the gene matches. CDR3 nucleotide sequence: TGTGCCAGCAAAGAGAGGACTAGCGGCGTACGGAATGAGCAGTTCTTC. Translating gives CASKERTSGVRNEQFF.

The chain carries TRBV10-2 and TRBJ1-4, with D uncertain. CDR3 length: 15 residues. Germline V CDR1 and CDR2: WSHSY, SAAADI. V gave up 8 bases and J gave up 0 bases, with 13 bases separating them. The CDR3 region has the DNA TGCGCCAGCCAGGACCGAAAAGCAACTAATGAAAAACTGTTTTTT. Encoded protein: CASQDRKATNEKLFF.

To note about this clonotype: This could be a read error, since a much larger clone is one nucleotide away. The final CDR3 position lacks the conserved phenylalanine or tryptophan, pointing to a likely read error. The V call is TRBV29-1, the J call TRBJ2-1; D is unclear. The V and J ends lost 3 bases and 7 bases respectively, with 13 bases between them. Germline V gene data show CDR1 as SQVTM and CDR2 as ANQGSEA. The CDR3 has 13 residues. The CDR3 is CSVDRTARNEQFL. The DNA for the CDR3 is TGCAGCGTTGATCGTACCGCTAGGAATGAGCAGTTCCTC.

The chain combines TRBV7-9 with TRBJ2-1, with 7 nucleotides matching TRBD2. There are 16 residues in the CDR3. Germline assignment: CDR1 SEHNR and CDR2 FQNEAQ (reference sequence). V was clipped by 1 base and J by 10 bases; unmatched bases: 13. The CDR3 DNA reads as TGTGCCAGCAGCTTAGTGGGCGGGGGTCGCGGAAGGGAGCAGTTCTTC. Encoded protein: CASSLVGGGRGREQFF.

In its sample, this clonotype was seen once. One base away lies a much larger clone, so this may be a sequencing read error. The chain combines TRBV4-3 with TRBJ2-3; TRBD2 matches 13 bases. The CDR3 consists of 15 residues. Germline CDR1 is LGHNA and CDR2 is YSLEER. The CDR3, as DNA: TGCGCCAGGAGCCGGACTAGCGGGAGTGCAGATACGCAGTATTTT. Translated, it gives CARSRTSGSADTQYF.

V and J are TRBV21-1 and TRBJ2-1; the table names TRBD1, a call not compared with the DNA. TRBV21-1 constitutes a pseudogene. The CDR3 is 18 residues long. The CDR3 nucleotides read TGTGCCAGCAGCCTTCGCAAAGGGGGTGGGGGCTCCTACAATGAGCAGTTCTTC. This translates into CASSLRKGGGGSYNEQFF.

Regarding this clonotype: A much larger clone sits a single nucleotide away, making a read error possible. V gene TRBV6-2 or TRBV6-3 combines with J gene TRBJ2-5; D unresolved. Germline lookup yields CDR1 MNHEY and CDR2 SVGEGT. This CDR3 is 14 amino acids long. This CDR3 is CVSSYSSLSETQYF. The CDR3 DNA sequence: TGTGTCAGCAGTTACTCGAGTTTATCCGAGACCCAGTACTTC.

As to this clonotype: A read error may be the cause here, since a much bigger clone is one base away. The chain carries TRBV6-5 and TRBJ1-1, with a possible D match to TRBD1 (5 bases). The CDR3 contains 14 residues. Germline V gene sequence: CDR1 MNHEY, CDR2 SVGAGI. CDR3: CASSWGLMNAEAFF. The CDR3 DNA reads as TGTGCCAGCAGTTGGGGGTTGATGAACGCTGAAGCTTTCTTT.

On this clonotype itself: The junction differs from germline at one of its ends, possibly a read error. This chain's CDR3 is CVSSQDLNRNQSQHF. The CDR3 coding sequence is TGCGTCAGCAGCCAAGATCTGAATCGAAATCAGTCCCAGCATTTT. This chain connects TRBV4-3 to TRBJ1-5; D gene uncertain. Germline CDR1 LGHNA, CDR2 YSLEER. CDR3 length equals 15 residues.